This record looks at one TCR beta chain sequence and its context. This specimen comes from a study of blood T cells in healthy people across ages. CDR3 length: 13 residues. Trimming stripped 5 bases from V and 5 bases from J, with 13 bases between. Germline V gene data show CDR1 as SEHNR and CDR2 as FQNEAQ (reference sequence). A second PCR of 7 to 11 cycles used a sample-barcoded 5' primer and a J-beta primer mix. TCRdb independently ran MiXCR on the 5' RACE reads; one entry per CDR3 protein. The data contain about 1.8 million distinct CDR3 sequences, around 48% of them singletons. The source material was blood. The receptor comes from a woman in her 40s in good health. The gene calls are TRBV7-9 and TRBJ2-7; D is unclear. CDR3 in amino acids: CASSKPDGHEQYF. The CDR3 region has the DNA TGTGCCAGCAGCAAGCCGGATGGACACGAGCAGTACTTC.